This T cell receptor beta chain comes out of a study of cytomegalovirus exposure and HLA in healthy donors. Study-level results: Highest at DRB1 and lowest at HLA-C, TCR association rates differed among HLA loci in a later analysis. Owing to their indistinguishability, certain V segments, notably TRBV6-2 and TRBV6-3, were excluded. Some TCR beta chains (more than 150 of them) were listed as cytomegalovirus-associated.

A remark on this clone: As yet, its antigen is unknown.

Trimming shortened V by 6 bases and J by 5 bases, and 7 bases separated the two germline ends. This CDR3 has 11 residues. Germline values: CDR1 MNHEY, CDR2 SMNVEV (reference sequence). This PCR relied on a set of 60 Vbeta primers and 13 Jbeta primers. Sequencing was performed with immunoSEQ multiplex PCR; in TCRdb, only in-frame clones are kept and a portion is missing. The data contain 150,000 to 200,000 clones, 75% of them seen just once; the ten biggest clones take up 2% to 3%. Input material: PBMCs. The chain joins TRBV27 to TRBJ1-2; no clear D. The receptor was derived from a female donor in good health and CMV-seronegative. The CDR3 DNA follows: TGTGCCAGCAGGTCCCAGTATGGCTACACCTTC. This codes for CASRSQYGYTF.